Below are 12 T cell receptor beta chains sequenced from a single sample in a study of radiation and T cells in renal cell carcinoma. TCRdb keeps only in-frame clones here, not all; method: immunoSEQ multiplex PCR. The sample has 100,000 to 150,000 clones; roughly 80% are singletons. The time point here: baseline pretreatment blood. The treatment was: 15 Gy SBRT to primary tumor, nephrectomy 4 weeks later. This sample comprised blood, obtained from a patient whose treatment included radiotherapy and nephrectomy. These receptors came from a woman in her sixties or seventies with renal cell carcinoma.

The chain has TRBV6-1 and TRBJ2-7; D is tentatively TRBD1 or TRBD2 (5 bases each). The V end was cut by 8 bases, the J end by 1 base, with 12 bases between. This CDR3 comprises 13 residues. Looked up from germline, CDR1 is MNHNS and CDR2 is SASEGT. The CDR3 region is CASDGGPSYEQYF. The DNA for the CDR3 is TGTGCCAGCGATGGGGGTCCATCCTACGAGCAGTACTTC.

The rearrangement uses TRBV15 and TRBJ1-3, with D hard to call. This CDR3 is 15 amino acids long. Germline-derived CDR1 and CDR2 are LNHNV and YYDKDF (reference sequence). The V end was cut by 0 bases, the J end by 1 base, with 7 bases between. The CDR3 DNA reads as TGTGCCACCAGCAGAGACAGCCTATCTGGAAACACCATATATTTT. Translated: CATSRDSLSGNTIYF.

The V and J genes are TRBV6-5 and TRBJ2-7; D not certain. CDR1 is MNHEY, CDR2 SVGAGI, per germline. This CDR3 has 16 residues. With 0 bases removed from V and 3 bases from J, the gap between germline ends came to 15 bases. CDR3 in amino acids: CASSYSPSGVGYEQYF. CDR3 in DNA: TGTGCCAGCAGTTACTCTCCTAGTGGGGTGGGCTACGAGCAGTACTTC.

The chain recombines TRBV2 with TRBJ2-7; TRBD1 matches at 7 bases. The CDR3 is 15 amino acids. CDR1 is SNHLY and CDR2 is FYNNEI in the germline V gene. The J segment lost 0 bases and the V segment lost 7 bases, leaving 9 bases of the junction unmatched. The CDR3 spells CASKRSGQFSYEQYF. The CDR3 nucleotides are TGTGCCAGCAAACGGTCGGGACAGTTCTCCTACGAGCAGTACTTC. The full variable domain, in which reference TRBV2 and TRBJ2-7 provide the parts outside the CDR3, is EPEVTQTPSHQVTQMGQEVILRCVPISNHLYFYWYRQILGQKVEFLVSFYNNEISEKSEIFDDQFSVERPDGSNFTLKIRSTKLEDSAMYFCASKRSGQFSYEQYFGPGTRLTVT.

This rearrangement joins TRBV6-1 to TRBJ1-1; 8 nucleotides agree with TRBD1. Germline lookup yields CDR1 MNHNS and CDR2 SASEGT. This CDR3 comprises 13 residues. V lost 6 bases, J lost 4 bases, and 4 bases stayed unmatched. The CDR3 reads CASRQTGATEAFF. The CDR3 DNA reads as TGTGCCAGCAGGCAGACAGGGGCCACTGAAGCTTTCTTT.

The genes are TRBV19 and TRBJ1-5; weak D call: TRBD1 (5 bases). The germline V gene encodes CDR1 LNHDA and CDR2 SQIVND (reference sequence). V shed 5 bases and J shed 5 bases, with 16 bases lying between them. This CDR3 region has 15 residues. In nucleotides, the CDR3 is TGTGCCAGTAGTGAAGCGTCAGGGTGGGATCAGCCCCAGCATTTT. It specifies CASSEASGWDQPQHF.

The rearrangement joins TRBV27 to TRBJ1-2; 7 positions agree with TRBD1. Trimming at V came to 0 bases and at J to 10 bases, leaving 8 bases not matched to a gene. Germline assignment: CDR1 MNHEY and CDR2 SMNVEV (reference sequence). The CDR3 length is 14 residues. The CDR3 region has the DNA TGTGCCAGCAGTTTATCCGGAGGGGGCTTGGACTACACCTTC. This gives the protein CASSLSGGGLDYTF.

J is TRBJ2-7 and V is TRBV7-3; no clear D. CDR1 and CDR2 from the germline V gene are SGHTA and FQGTGA. CDR3 size: 13 residues. Deletions cut 3 bases from V and 2 bases from J, with 8 bases between. CDR3 protein: CASSLGSPYEQYF. CDR3 bases: TGTGCCAGCAGCTTGGGTTCCCCCTACGAGCAGTACTTC.

This clone turned up a few times. The chain uses TRBV25-1 and TRBJ1-2; D gene uncertain. The CDR3 has 15 amino acids. Per germline, CDR1 MGHDK and CDR2 SYGVNS. Trimming took off 2 bases at V and 6 bases at J, with 16 bases between the two ends. As DNA, the CDR3 is TGTGCCAGCAGTGAAGGGGAGGATAGATGGGATGGCTACACCTTC. It is translated as CASSEGEDRWDGYTF.

The rearrangement joins TRBV28 to TRBJ2-1; no clear D. Germline V gene lookup returns CDR1 MDHEN and CDR2 SYDVKM. V was shortened by 3 bases and J by 7 bases, with 10 bases between the two germline ends. The CDR3 sequence is 13 residues long. The CDR3 coding sequence is TGTGCCAGCAGTTTGGTAGCAACTAATGAGCAGTTCTTC. This codes for CASSLVATNEQFF. The full variable domain, completed using reference TRBV28 and TRBJ2-1, is DVKVTQSSRYLVKRTGEKVFLECVQDMDHENMFWYRQDPGLGLRLIYFSYDVKMKEKGDIPEGYSVSREKKERFSLILESASTNQTSMYLCASSLVATNEQFFGPGTRLTVL.

This clone showed up just once. This rearrangement joins TRBV5-6 to TRBJ1-3, with D tentatively TRBD1 (6 bases). CDR1 is SGHDT and CDR2 is YYEEEE in the germline V gene. The CDR3 is 17 amino acids. The V end lost 0 bases, the J end lost 3 bases, and 16 bases lay between the germline ends. The CDR3 loop reads CASSLEYREKGGNTIYF. CDR3 bases: TGTGCCAGCAGCTTGGAATACAGGGAAAAAGGTGGAAACACCATATATTTT.

The V and J genes are TRBV6-5 and TRBJ2-2, with 9 positions matching TRBD1. Germline loops: CDR1 MNHEY, CDR2 SVGAGI. Trimming removed 6 bases from V and 7 bases from J; junction bases left unmatched: 9. The CDR3 runs 15 residues. Here the CDR3 DNA reads TGTGCCAGCAGCCGTACACAGGGGGCCAACGGGGAGCTGTTTTTT. Its protein is CASSRTQGANGELFF.